The present T cell receptor (beta chain) was sequenced within a study of T cell changes during pregnancy in multiple sclerosis. TCRdb's table, derived via immunoSEQ multiplex PCR, lists solely in-frame clones and lacks some. The table lists tens of thousands of clones, about 91% of them singletons, with roughly 1.5% in the top ten. Germline assignment: CDR1 SGHNT and CDR2 YENEEA. Losses at the gene ends were 5 bases for V and 2 bases for J; bases not matched to a gene: 6. This CDR3 comprises 15 residues. The source material was peripheral blood, sampled after pregnancy. The TCR sequence derives from a female donor with multiple sclerosis, enrolled in a pregnancy study. The chain couples TRBV11-3 to TRBJ2-5, with 9 bases aligning to TRBD2. The CDR3 spells CASSLSGRLQETQYF. Written as DNA, the CDR3 is TGTGCCAGCAGCCTCAGCGGGAGGCTTCAAGAGACCCAGTACTTC.